One and the same sample provided the 25 T cell receptor beta chains below, sequenced in a study of blood T cells in healthy people across ages. Combining a sample-barcoded 5' primer with a J-beta primer mix, a second PCR ran for roughly 7 to 12 cycles. TCRdb re-called the 5' RACE reads with MiXCR, one entry per CDR3 protein. The data hold about 1.4 million distinct CDR3 sequences, with roughly 59% observed a single time. The specimen sequenced was blood. These receptors came from a young man in good health.

The CDR3 here is CASSFRRARSSYNEQFF. CDR3 DNA sequence: TGTGCCAGCAGCTTTAGACGGGCAAGGAGCTCCTACAATGAGCAGTTCTTC. The genes are TRBV7-2 and TRBJ2-1; D is undetermined. V lost 3 bases and J 0 bases, leaving 15 bases between the germline ends. Germline loops: CDR1 SGHTA, CDR2 FQGNSA. The CDR3 runs 17 residues.

This chain uses TRBV24-1 with TRBJ2-7; D remains unclear. The DNA end favors TRBJ2-5, so the J call may be wrong. Per the germline V gene, CDR1 is KGHDR and CDR2 is SFDVKD. The CDR3 is made up of 13 amino acids. The CDR3 spells CATSDFEEETQYF. Written as DNA, the CDR3 is TGTGCCACCAGTGATTTCGAAGAAGAGACCCAGTACTTC.

This clonotype was recorded a few times. The gene calls are TRBV29-1 and TRBJ1-4; perhaps TRBD1 as D (5 bases). CDR3 length equals 14 residues. The ends were cut back, 6 bases at V and 0 bases at J, with 11 bases in the middle. Germline CDR1 reads SQVTM; CDR2 reads ANQGSEA. The CDR3 bases are TGCAGCGTGCTTGGGGCAGCAACTAATGAAAAACTGTTTTTT. It yields the protein CSVLGAATNEKLFF.

This clonotype has a handful of counts. This rearrangement joins TRBV29-1 to TRBJ1-1; D call uncertain. CDR3 length: 11 residues. The V gene lost 8 bases and the J gene lost 1 base, with 8 bases spanning the gap. The germline V gene encodes CDR1 SQVTM and CDR2 ANQGSEA. The CDR3: CSCAGNTEAFF. The CDR3 DNA reads as TGCAGCTGTGCGGGGAACACTGAAGCTTTCTTT. The entire variable domain, with the rest obtained from reference TRBV29-1 and TRBJ1-1, is as follows: SAVISQKPSRDICQRGTSLTIQCQVDSQVTMMFWYRQQPGQSLTLIATANQGSEATYESGFVIDKFPISRPNLTFSTLTVSNMSPEDSSIYLCSCAGNTEAFFGQGTRLTVV.

This clonotype was detected only a few times. V is TRBV20-1 and J is TRBJ1-5, with 7 bases matching TRBD1. This CDR3 has 14 amino acids. Per the germline V gene, CDR1 is DFQATT and CDR2 is SNEGSKA (reference sequence). With 0 bases clipped from V and 2 bases from J, the junction kept 1 base outside the gene matches. Here the CDR3 reads CSARDGTGNQPQHF. The CDR3 region has the DNA TGCAGTGCTAGAGACGGGACAGGCAATCAGCCCCAGCATTTT.

The chain couples TRBV27 to TRBJ2-7, with 11 positions matching TRBD1. Near its end, the DNA agrees better with TRBJ2-4, so the J call may be wrong. The germline CDR1 and CDR2 sequences are MNHEY and SMNVEV (reference sequence). The CDR3 is 14 residues long. The CDR3 is CASSFRTGGNIQYF. For the CDR3, the DNA is TGTGCCAGCAGTTTTCGGACAGGGGGCAACATTCAGTACTTC.

The genes are TRBV25-1 and TRBJ2-1; TRBD2 aligns across 7 bases. CDR3 size: 14 residues. Germline-derived CDR1 and CDR2 are MGHDK and SYGVNS. V shed 3 bases and J 6 bases; nucleotides not matched to a gene: 5. For the CDR3, the DNA is TGTGCCAGCAGTGAGCCGGGAGGCTGCAATGAGCAGTTCTTC. Translated, it gives CASSEPGGCNEQFF.

The rearrangement uses TRBV3-1 and TRBJ2-5; unclear D gene. Per germline, CDR1 LGHDT and CDR2 YNNKEL (reference sequence). The V and J ends lost 1 base and 2 bases respectively, with 20 bases between them. CDR3 length: 18 residues. CDR3 DNA: TGTGCCAGCAGCCAAGTAAGACTTCATGGGCTACCGCAAGAGACCCAGTACTTC. As protein: CASSQVRLHGLPQETQYF.

The table lists this clonotype with a few counts. This CDR3 reads CASSPISYNEQFF. The DNA of the CDR3 is TGTGCCAGCAGCCCCATCTCCTACAATGAGCAGTTCTTC. The chain joins TRBV7-9 to TRBJ2-1, with unresolved D. Trimming cost V 5 bases and J 0 bases, with 5 bases left between them. The CDR3 loop spans 13 amino acids. Germline CDR1 and CDR2: SEHNR and FQNEAQ (reference sequence).

This clonotype was detected only a few times. A clone one base away is much larger, so this may be a read error. The CDR3 region is CASILQGEGYTF. In nucleotides, the CDR3 is TGTGCCAGCATTTTACAGGGCGAGGGCTACACCTTC. This rearrangement joins TRBV12-3 or TRBV12-4 to TRBJ1-2, with D maybe TRBD1 (6 bases). The CDR3 consists of 12 residues.

This chain links TRBV5-1 with TRBJ2-5; D unresolved. The CDR3 totals 13 residues. V was pared by 3 bases and J by 2 bases, with 8 bases between. Germline assignment: CDR1 SGHRS and CDR2 YFSETQ. As DNA, the CDR3 is TGCGCCAGCAGCTGCGACAAGCAAGAGACCCAGTACTTC. Protein sequence: CASSCDKQETQYF.

CDR3 sequence: CAISEPGTGGTDTQYF. For the CDR3, the DNA is TGTGCCATCAGTGAGCCCGGGACAGGTGGCACAGATACGCAGTATTTT. This chain joins TRBV10-3 and TRBJ2-3; 8 bases fit TRBD1. This CDR3 is 16 amino acids long. Trimming cost V 2 bases and J 1 base; bases outside gene matches: 5. Germline assignment: CDR1 ENHRY and CDR2 SYGVKD.

V usage is TRBV7-8 and J usage is TRBJ2-1, with D perhaps matching TRBD1 (6 bases). Germline CDR1 and CDR2: SGHVS and FQNEAQ. The V end was cut by 4 bases, the J end by 9 bases, with 19 bases between. The CDR3 runs to 15 residues. The CDR3 here is CASSSVAWGQAEQFF. CDR3 bases: TGTGCCAGCAGCTCCGTAGCTTGGGGGCAGGCTGAGCAGTTCTTC.

This clonotype has only a few counts. The chain's CDR3 is CASSSGLQGQETQYF. In DNA form, the CDR3 reads TGTGCCAGCAGCTCCGGCCTCCAGGGCCAAGAGACCCAGTACTTC. This chain connects TRBV7-2 to TRBJ2-5; tentatively, D is TRBD1 (5 bases). Germline V gene sequence: CDR1 SGHTA, CDR2 FQGNSA. This CDR3 region has 15 residues. Deletions cut 4 bases from V and 1 base from J, with 13 bases between.

V is TRBV13 and J is TRBJ1-2; D ambiguous. V dropped 1 base and J dropped 7 bases, with 13 bases sitting between them. The CDR3 is made up of 14 amino acids. Germline CDR1 reads PRHDT; CDR2 reads FYEKMQ (reference sequence). CDR3 protein: CASSLDGAITGYTF. The DNA for the CDR3 is TGTGCCAGCAGCTTAGACGGCGCGATTACTGGCTACACCTTC.

This chain joins TRBV7-2 and TRBJ2-5, with 7 bases matching TRBD2. CDR3 length: 16 residues. CDR1 and CDR2 (germline): SGHTA, FQGNSA. V shed 4 bases, J shed 11 bases, and the junction held 19 bases outside the gene matches. CDR3 loop: CASSSRGGRTWNEQYF. In nucleotides, the CDR3 is TGTGCCAGCAGCTCCCGCGGCGGGAGAACGTGGAATGAGCAGTACTTC. The full variable domain, in which reference TRBV7-2 and TRBJ2-5 provide the parts outside the CDR3, is GAGVSQSPSNKVTEKGKDVELRCDPISGHTALYWYRQSLGQGLEFLIYFQGNSAPDKSGLPSDRFSAERTGGSVSTLTIQRTQQEDSAVYLCASSSRGGRTWNEQYFGPGTRLLVL.

This clonotype has more than one count but fewer than ten. J is TRBJ2-5 and V is TRBV25-1, with 11 bases that match TRBD2. The CDR3 spans 18 residues. The J segment lost 1 base and the V segment lost 1 base, leaving 8 bases of the junction unmatched. CDR1 and CDR2 (germline): MGHDK, SYGVNS. In DNA form, the CDR3 reads TGTGCCAGCAGTGAATTTGCTAGCGGGGGGCCCTTCCAAGAGACCCAGTACTTC. Translation gives CASSEFASGGPFQETQYF.

As concerns this clonotype: The junction does not match germline at one end; this may be a read error. The chain recombines TRBV10-3 with TRBJ2-7, with a tentative D call TRBD2 (5 bases). Germline V gene data show CDR1 as ENHRY and CDR2 as SYGVKD. This CDR3 is built from 12 residues. Written as DNA, the CDR3 is TGCGCCACCAGGACGGGGATCTACGAGCAGTACTTC. It codes for CATRTGIYEQYF.

The genes are TRBV4-1 and TRBJ2-4, with 13 bases aligning to TRBD2. V dropped 3 bases and J dropped 0; count of bases not matched to a gene: 5. Germline V gene sequence: CDR1 MGHRA, CDR2 YSYEKL. This CDR3 comprises 18 residues. CDR3 coding DNA: TGCGCCAGCAGCCACGGACTAGCGGGAGTTATAGCCAAAAACATTCAGTACTTC. Translation: CASSHGLAGVIAKNIQYF.

This clonotype was counted a few times. The J gene is TRBJ2-7, the V gene TRBV29-1, with D maybe TRBD2 (6 bases). The germline CDR1 and CDR2 sequences are SQVTM and ANQGSEA. Trimming stripped 5 bases from V and 2 bases from J, with 10 bases between. The CDR3 has 12 amino acids. The CDR3, as DNA: TGCAGCGTTCTGACGGGGGCCTACGAGCAGTACTTC. Its protein product is CSVLTGAYEQYF.

This clonotype was counted a few times. The J gene is TRBJ2-2, the V gene TRBV5-1, with a possible D match to TRBD1 (5 bases). CDR1 is SGHRS, CDR2 YFSETQ, per germline. V lost 2 bases to trimming and J lost 7 bases, with 12 bases between them. The length of the CDR3 is 14 residues. The chain's CDR3 is CASSFIRADGELFF. CDR3 in DNA: TGCGCCAGCAGCTTTATCAGGGCCGACGGGGAGCTGTTTTTT.

About this clonotype itself: One end of the junction varies from germline; a read error may be responsible. The V call is TRBV7-6, the J call TRBJ2-3, with D possibly matching TRBD2 (5 bases). Germline V gene data show CDR1 as SGHVS and CDR2 as FNYEAQ. The CDR3 loop spans 13 amino acids. CDR3 residues: CAGSLALGHTQYF. The CDR3 DNA reads TGTGCCGGCAGCTTAGCGTTAGGGCATACGCAGTATTTT.

V and J are TRBV15 and TRBJ2-1; 15 nucleotides align to TRBD2. The CDR3 is 18 residues long. Germline loops: CDR1 LNHNV, CDR2 YYDKDF (reference sequence). Trimming removed 6 bases from V and 3 bases from J; junction bases left unmatched: 9. Written as DNA, the CDR3 is TGTGCCACCAGGGGTTGGACTAGCGGGGGGGCCATCTACAATGAGCAGTTCTTC. Encoded protein: CATRGWTSGGAIYNEQFF.

The chain combines TRBV20-1 with TRBJ2-3; D may be TRBD1 (5 bases). The germline V gene has CDR1 DFQATT and CDR2 SNEGSKA (reference sequence). V lost 5 bases and J 0 bases, leaving 12 bases between the germline ends. This CDR3 contains 14 residues. CDR3 region: CSAGRQYSTDTQYF. The CDR3 DNA reads TGCAGTGCTGGTCGACAGTACAGCACAGATACGCAGTATTTT.

DNA for the CDR3: TGCAGCGTTGATCTGGGACAGGGGTTCTACGAGCAGTACTTC. Amino acids: CSVDLGQGFYEQYF. The chain joins TRBV29-1 to TRBJ2-7; 10 bases line up with TRBD1. CDR1 SQVTM and CDR2 ANQGSEA come from the germline V gene. The junction had 5 bases not matched to a gene; V was cut back by 3 bases and J by 3 bases. The CDR3 is 14 amino acids.